This is a list of T cell receptor beta chains from one sample in a study of blood T cell repertoires in COVID-19. Only in-frame clones appear in the TCRdb table, and some are missing; sequencing was by immunoSEQ multiplex PCR. The sample includes 150,000 to 200,000 clones, 87% of them seen just once. The sequenced material came from peripheral blood. The origin of the receptors is a man in his 60s with active or convalescent COVID-19. Both conserved end residues are part of each CDR3. D genes are given only for firm matches. Clone sizes are given selectively: once, few, many, or a class where the clone is expanded.

CASSAPSRGNIQYF	TGTGCCAGCAGTGCCCCTAGTAGGGGAAACATTCAGTACTTC	-	-	TRBJ2-4	TRBV6-4
CASSPGDSQETQYF	TGCGCCAGCAGCCCGGGGGACAGCCAAGAGACCCAGTACTTC	once	-	TRBJ2-5	TRBV5-1
CASSIGQGTTNEKLFF	TGCGCCAGCAGCATAGGACAGGGAACAACTAATGAAAAACTGTTTTTT	-	TRBD1	TRBJ1-4	TRBV5-1
CASSLPAAPGGYTF	TGTGCCAGCAGCTTACCCGCGGCCCCCGGGGGCTACACCTTC	-	-	TRBJ1-2	TRBV7-2
CASLGGGLSPWSPGNTIYF	TGTGCCTCACTGGGAGGGGGTCTATCGCCGTGGAGCCCTGGAAACACCATATATTTT	once	-	TRBJ1-3	TRBV19
CAISQGGGNQPQHF	TGTGCCATCAGCCAGGGGGGAGGCAATCAGCCCCAGCATTTT	-	TRBD1	TRBJ1-5	TRBV10-3
CASSQDDRGVTEAFF	TGTGCCAGCAGCCAAGATGACAGGGGAGTCACTGAAGCTTTCTTT	-	TRBD1	TRBJ1-1	TRBV3-1/TRBV3-2
CASSENSGGGTQYF	TGTGCCAGCAGTGAAAATAGCGGGGGAGGGACCCAGTACTTC	-	TRBD2	TRBJ2-5	TRBV2
CASSSGSPNTYEQYF	TGTGCCAGCAGTTCCGGGTCTCCCAACACCTACGAGCAGTACTTC	few	-	TRBJ2-7	TRBV6-6
CASSPGGAHTEAFF	TGTGCCAGCAGCCCTGGGGGGGCGCACACTGAAGCTTTCTTT	-	-	TRBJ1-1	TRBV7-9
CASSSRDSFNSPLHF	TGTGCCAGCAGTTCCCGGGACAGCTTTAATTCACCCCTCCACTTT	-	TRBD1	TRBJ1-6	TRBV6-2/TRBV6-3
CAWSVGRSNEKLFF	TGTGCCTGGAGTGTAGGCAGGTCTAATGAAAAACTGTTTTTT	-	-	TRBJ1-4	TRBV30
CAASIGGRYSNQPQHF	TGTGCCGCCTCTATAGGGGGCAGATATAGCAATCAGCCCCAGCATTTT	-	TRBD1	TRBJ1-5	TRBV24-1
CASSPTGESTDTQYF	TGCGCCAGCAGCCCGACAGGGGAGAGCACAGATACGCAGTATTTT	-	TRBD1	TRBJ2-3	TRBV5-1
CASSPRIQTEAFF	TGTGCCAGCAGCCCTAGGATTCAGACTGAAGCTTTCTTT	few	-	TRBJ1-1	TRBV3-1/TRBV3-2
CATEVSGANVLTF	TGTGCCACCGAGGTCTCTGGGGCCAACGTCCTGACTTTC	-	-	TRBJ2-6	TRBV15
CASSQSRGGNTEAFF	TGCGCCAGCAGTCAATCTCGTGGCGGGAACACTGAAGCTTTCTTT	-	-	TRBJ1-1	TRBV23-1
CASSTTTNTEAFF	TGCGCCAGCAGTACCACAACGAACACTGAAGCTTTCTTT	once	-	TRBJ1-1	TRBV10-1
CASSAGTGASEKLFF	TGTGCCAGCAGCGCCGGGACAGGGGCGAGTGAAAAACTGTTTTTT	few	TRBD1	TRBJ1-4	TRBV9
CASSLVQGGTEAFF	TGTGCCAGCAGCTTAGTACAGGGTGGGACTGAAGCTTTCTTT	-	-	TRBJ1-1	TRBV7-8
CASSHRDTSTDTQYF	TGTGCCAGCAGCCACCGGGACACAAGCACAGATACGCAGTATTTT	-	-	TRBJ2-3	TRBV3-1/TRBV3-2
CASHEGATDTQYF	TGTGCCAGCCACGAAGGGGCCACAGATACGCAGTATTTT	once	-	TRBJ2-3	TRBV2
CSVSQGGEQFF	TGCAGCGTTAGTCAGGGTGGTGAGCAGTTCTTC	-	-	TRBJ2-1	TRBV29-1
CAISETGGNYEQYF	TGTGCCATCAGTGAAACAGGGGGAAACTACGAGCAGTACTTC	-	TRBD1	TRBJ2-7	TRBV10-3
CASLTGGRTGELFF	TGTGCCAGCTTAACAGGAGGGCGGACCGGGGAGCTGTTTTTT	-	-	TRBJ2-2	TRBV7-9
CASSFSGGSEGEQYF	TGTGCCAGCAGCTTTAGCGGGGGTTCCGAGGGGGAGCAGTATTTT	-	TRBD2	TRBJ2-3	TRBV11-2
CASRRGGAEAFF	TGTGCCAGCCGGAGGGGGGGGGCTGAAGCTTTCTTT	-	-	TRBJ1-1	TRBV6-5
CATSLQGARGYGYTF	TGTGCCACCAGTTTACAGGGGGCGCGGGGCTATGGCTACACCTTC	-	TRBD1	TRBJ1-2	TRBV15
CASTTSRGGYNEQFF	TGTGCCAGCACAACCAGCAGGGGTGGCTACAATGAGCAGTTCTTC	-	-	TRBJ2-1	TRBV6-5